This entry lists 18 T cell receptor beta chains sequenced from one sample in a study of T cells in narcolepsy. Sequenced by immunoSEQ multiplex PCR; TCRdb stores in-frame clones only, minus some. This table has 25,000 to 35,000 clones, roughly 90% appearing once. The sample comprised CD45RA- memory CD4+ T cells from PBMCs. All receptors come from a human donor with narcolepsy.

This clone has a single count. The CDR3 spells CASTPSPGFTEAFF. CDR3 bases: TGTGCCAGCACCCCCTCCCCAGGTTTCACTGAAGCTTTCTTT. The chain combines TRBV2 with TRBJ1-1; the D is unclear. The CDR3 covers 14 residues. V gave up 7 bases and J gave up 4 bases, with 16 bases separating them. Germline V gene lookup returns CDR1 SNHLY and CDR2 FYNNEI.

The genes are TRBV28 and TRBJ1-5, with D maybe TRBD1 (5 bases). The CDR3 covers 15 residues. Trimming took 3 bases from V and 0 from J, leaving 9 bases between them. Germline loops: CDR1 MDHEN, CDR2 SYDVKM. This chain's CDR3 is CASSFGGNSNQPQHF. The CDR3 DNA follows: TGTGCCAGCAGTTTTGGGGGAAATAGCAATCAGCCCCAGCATTTT.

V is TRBV11-3 and J is TRBJ2-7; TRBD1 agrees at 8 bases. V lost 5 bases, J lost 0 bases, and 6 bases stayed unmatched. The CDR3 runs to 15 residues. CDR1 is SGHNT, CDR2 YENEEA, per germline. CDR3 bases: TGTGCCAGCAGCATCGGGACAGGACGCTCCTACGAGCAGTACTTC. This encodes CASSIGTGRSYEQYF.

This clone has a single count. This chain links TRBV6-5 with TRBJ2-5, with TRBD1 identical over 7 bases. Germline V gives CDR1 MNHEY, CDR2 SVGAGI. J lost 4 bases, V lost 0 bases, and 2 bases had no gene match. The length of the CDR3 is 14 residues. The CDR3 DNA reads as TGTGCCAGCAGTTACTCTCCAGGGGGAGAGACCCAGTACTTC. It is translated as CASSYSPGGETQYF.

The CDR3 here is CATSSPLNTEAFF. In DNA form, the CDR3 reads TGTGCCACCAGCAGCCCATTGAACACTGAAGCTTTCTTT. This chain connects TRBV15 to TRBJ1-1; no definite D call. The CDR3 consists of 13 residues. Looked up from germline, CDR1 is LNHNV and CDR2 is YYDKDF (reference sequence). The V end was cut by 3 bases, the J end by 0 bases, with 5 bases between.

This clone was counted a few times. The rearrangement links TRBV11-2 to TRBJ1-2; D unresolved. The CDR3 loop spans 16 amino acids. V lost 5 bases and J lost 1, with 17 bases in between. Germline CDR1 is SGHAT and CDR2 is FQNNGV. The CDR3 nucleotides are TGTGCCAGCAGCCCCTCCCCTCGGGCCCTTAACTATGGCTACACCTTC. Its translation: CASSPSPRALNYGYTF.

V is TRBV5-1 and J is TRBJ1-3; the D is unclear. V was trimmed by 0 bases and J by 0 bases, leaving 10 bases between them. Per the germline V gene, CDR1 is SGHRS and CDR2 is YFSETQ. CDR3 length: 16 amino acids. CDR3 DNA: TGCGCCAGCAGCTTGGAGGACCGGCCCTCTGGAAACACCATATATTTT. This codes for CASSLEDRPSGNTIYF. The full variable domain, with the rest looked up from reference TRBV5-1 and TRBJ1-3, is KAGVTQTPRYLIKTRGQQVTLSCSPISGHRSVSWYQQTPGQGLQFLFEYFSETQRNKGNFPGRFSGRQFSNSRSEMNVSTLELGDSALYLCASSLEDRPSGNTIYFGEGSWLTVV.

The chain has TRBV30 and TRBJ1-6; no reliable D call. The germline CDR1 and CDR2 sequences are GTSNPN and SVGIG (reference sequence). Trimming cost V 1 base and J 16 bases, with 14 bases left between them. The CDR3 loop spans 12 amino acids. The CDR3 protein is CAWSAPAGWLHF. CDR3 in DNA: TGTGCCTGGAGTGCTCCGGCAGGTTGGCTCCACTTT.

The chain has TRBV12-2 and TRBJ2-7; TRBD2 reflects the table's D call only, with no check against the DNA. TRBV12-2 counts as a pseudogene. The CDR3 totals 14 residues. Here the CDR3 DNA reads TGTGCGACCGGGGGACTAGCGGACCACTACGAGCAGTACTTC. This translates into CATGGLADHYEQYF.

This chain joins TRBV12-5 and TRBJ2-2, with 8 bases matching TRBD1. After removal of 8 bases from V and 5 bases from J, the junction contained 7 bases not matched to a gene. CDR1 and CDR2 from the germline V gene are LGHNT and FRNRAP. The CDR3 contains 14 residues. The CDR3 DNA follows: TGTGCTAGTAAACGGACAGGGCAGACCGGGGAGCTGTTTTTT. Translating it yields CASKRTGQTGELFF.

The chain couples TRBV6-6 to TRBJ1-5, with unresolved D. Trimming removed 5 bases at V and 0 bases at J, with 11 bases between. Germline V gives CDR1 MNHNY, CDR2 SVGAGI (reference sequence). This CDR3 region has 15 residues. The CDR3 bases are TGTGCCAGCAGTGCTACGGGTAATAGCAATCAGCCCCAGCATTTT. This encodes CASSATGNSNQPQHF.

This chain connects TRBV5-1 to TRBJ1-2; D gene uncertain. Trimming stripped 5 bases from V and 4 bases from J, with 9 bases between. CDR3 length equals 12 residues. In germline, CDR1 is SGHRS, CDR2 YFSETQ. CDR3 in amino acids: CASRAPPYGYTF. Here the CDR3 DNA reads TGCGCCAGCAGAGCGCCGCCCTATGGCTACACCTTC. Using reference TRBV5-1 and TRBJ1-2 for the parts outside the CDR3, the full variable domain is KAGVTQTPRYLIKTRGQQVTLSCSPISGHRSVSWYQQTPGQGLQFLFEYFSETQRNKGNFPGRFSGRQFSNSRSEMNVSTLELGDSALYLCASRAPPYGYTFGSGTRLTVV.

The rearrangement joins TRBV5-4 to TRBJ2-2, with 11 positions matching TRBD2. The CDR3 spans 15 residues. V lost 0 bases, J lost 9 bases, and 4 bases stayed unmatched. CDR1 is SGHNT and CDR2 is YYREEE in the germline V gene (reference sequence). In nucleotides, the CDR3 is TGTGCCAGCAGCTTGGCACTAGCGGGGGACCGGGAGCTGTTTTTT. Translating it yields CASSLALAGDRELFF. Using reference TRBV5-4 and TRBJ2-2 for the parts outside the CDR3, the full variable domain is ETGVTQSPTHLIKTRGQQVTLRCSSQSGHNTVSWYQQALGQGPQFIFQYYREEENGRGNFPPRFSGLQFPNYSSELNVNALELDDSALYLCASSLALAGDRELFFGEGSRLTVL.

V usage is TRBV10-2 and J usage is TRBJ2-1, with D unresolved. Germline V gene lookup returns CDR1 WSHSY and CDR2 SAAADI. With 6 bases removed from V and 7 bases from J, the gap between germline ends came to 7 bases. This CDR3 has 11 amino acids. In DNA, the CDR3 is TGCGCCAGCAGCGTGGCGAATGAGCAGTTCTTC. It yields the protein CASSVANEQFF.

The rearrangement links TRBV30 to TRBJ1-2; TRBD1 agrees at 10 bases. V gave up 4 bases and J gave up 8 bases; unmatched junction bases: 13. The CDR3 covers 15 residues. Germline CDR1 is GTSNPN and CDR2 is SVGIG (reference sequence). The CDR3 DNA reads as TGTGCCTGGATAATGGGACAGGGGCGGATGGGGGGCTACACCTTC. Protein sequence: CAWIMGQGRMGGYTF.

CDR3 sequence reads: CVRSLLGQSYSNQPQHF. The CDR3 DNA sequence: TGTGTCAGAAGCTTATTGGGACAGAGTTATAGCAATCAGCCCCAGCATTTT. This sequence joins TRBV7-5 and TRBJ1-5; the table's D gene call, TRBD1, was not cross checked with the DNA. TRBV7-5 is marked as a pseudogene. The CDR3 sequence is 17 residues long.

V and J are TRBV5-4 and TRBJ2-7; TRBD2 matches at 11 bases. V lost 2 bases, J lost 3 bases, and 4 bases stayed unmatched. This CDR3 has 15 residues. CDR1 is SGHNT and CDR2 is YYREEE in the germline V gene (reference sequence). CDR3 loop: CASSFTSGSGYEQYF. The CDR3 DNA follows: TGTGCCAGCAGCTTCACTAGCGGGAGTGGCTACGAGCAGTACTTC. Complete variable domain (other parts from reference TRBV5-4 and TRBJ2-7): ETGVTQSPTHLIKTRGQQVTLRCSSQSGHNTVSWYQQALGQGPQFIFQYYREEENGRGNFPPRFSGLQFPNYSSELNVNALELDDSALYLCASSFTSGSGYEQYFGPGTRLTVT.

V and J are TRBV5-4 and TRBJ1-1, with D unclear. V gave up 0 bases and J gave up 6 bases, with 6 bases separating them. This CDR3 is built from 12 residues. Germline CDR1 SGHNT, CDR2 YYREEE (reference sequence). CDR3 in DNA: TGTGCCAGCAGCTTGGAAGTCGCTGAAGCTTTCTTT. Protein product: CASSLEVAEAFF.